This TCR beta chain was observed in a study of vaccination and CD4 T cells after COVID-19. The overall study: Convalescents were six males and four females, two of them Hispanic. The cells in question were stimulated using overlapping spike peptides derived from SARS-CoV-2, HCoV-NL63, HCoV-OC43 and HCoV-229E. Median time from second vaccine dose to sampling was approximately 74 days (14 to 241).

Cultured CD4+ T-cell DNA underwent Oncomine TCR Beta short-read sequencing. Scientists extracted genomic DNA from CD4+ T cells grown in culture. TCRdb ran MiXCR on the PCR reads and lists one entry per CDR3 protein. The sample records approximately 21,000 distinct CDR3 sequences, around 47% being singletons. This clonotype was seen a few times. What it binds is unknown. The treatment: roughly 10-day PBMC culture with coronavirus spike peptide pools or control peptides (ViraFEST assay). Germline lookup yields CDR1 SGHTA and CDR2 FQGNSA. The CDR3 runs 14 residues. Between the trimmed V and J ends, which lost 1 base and 4 bases, there was a span of 10 bases.

The sample in question was CD4+ T cells from blood, cultured in vitro, obtained before SARS-CoV-2 vaccination. The rearrangement joins TRBV7-2 to TRBJ2-5; D is ambiguous. This receptor was identified in a human donor who had recovered from COVID-19. This chain's CDR3 is CASSLEVIGETQYF. CDR3 sequence (DNA): TGTGCCAGCAGCTTAGAAGTAATAGGAGAGACCCAGTACTTC.